This record looks at one T cell receptor beta chain sequence and its context. Antigen specificity is unknown. This specimen comes from a study of graft-versus-host responses after intestinal transplantation. Study at large: Multivisceral, liver-intestinal, or isolated intestinal grafts went to recipients. Study findings and constraints: Those patients showing graft-donor T cell macrochimerism displayed high graft-versus-host to host-versus-graft clonal ratios in allografts.

Data came from immunoSEQ multiplex PCR; TCRdb stores just in-frame clones and leaves some out. In the table there are fewer than 95,000 clones, about 92% of which are singletons. This CDR3 comprises 15 residues. The germline gives CDR1 MGHDK, CDR2 SYGVNS. With 4 bases removed from V and 4 bases from J, the gap between germline ends came to 16 bases. The sequencing here drew on unstimulated CD8+ T cells sorted from spleen or lymph node cells, taken before intestinal transplant. This clonotype was obtained from a human donor who received an intestinal transplant. V and J are TRBV25-1 and TRBJ2-5; possible D gene TRBD1, 5 bases. CDR3 in amino acids: CASSAEEKGRETQYF. In nucleotides, the CDR3 is TGTGCCAGCAGTGCGGAAGAGAAGGGGCGAGAGACCCAGTACTTC.